One and the same sample provided the 18 T cell receptor beta chains below, sequenced in a study of Ad26.COV2.S vaccination and SARS-CoV-2 variants. Libraries were prepared by immunoSEQ multiplex PCR; TCRdb keeps only in-frame clonotypes and omits some of them. This sample has around 270,000 clones, with around 88% found just once. The treatment: 15 to 20 received Ad26.COV2.S at low or high dose, single or two shots; about five received placebo; per-sample allocation not given. The investigators took samples on day 63 after the first vaccine or placebo injection. Material: peripheral blood, obtained in a trial of Ad26.COV2.S vaccine versus placebo. Source of these receptors: a person between 18 and 60 years old who received the Ad26.COV2.S COVID-19 vaccine or a placebo.

Only a few counts were recorded for this clone. The chain employs TRBV3-1 (or the pseudogene TRBV3-2) and TRBJ2-5; a possible D gene is TRBD2 (7 bases). The V gene lost 4 bases and the J gene lost 4 bases, with 16 bases spanning the gap. The V gene's germline CDR1 is LGHDT and CDR2 YNNKEL (reference sequence). The CDR3 length is 15 residues. CDR3 residues: CASSPDAGGPETQYF. CDR3 sequence (DNA): TGTGCCAGCAGCCCCGATGCCGGGGGGCCAGAGACCCAGTACTTC.

The CDR3 is CASSPAYQLGQIDGYTF. CDR3 bases: TGTGCCAGCAGCCCGGCCTACCAGCTTGGACAGATTGACGGCTACACCTTC. The chain couples TRBV11-2 to TRBJ1-2, with D possibly matching TRBD1 (6 bases). CDR3 length equals 17 residues. Germline loops: CDR1 SGHAT, CDR2 FQNNGV. Trimming pared 5 bases from V and 8 bases from J, leaving 27 bases between.

The table lists this clone with a count of one. The rearrangement links TRBV11-2 to TRBJ1-5; unclear D gene. The CDR3 totals 13 residues. Trimming cost V 1 base and J 9 bases, with 10 bases left between them. Germline V gene lookup returns CDR1 SGHAT and CDR2 FQNNGV. DNA for the CDR3: TGTGCCAGCAGCTTAGGGATAGACGCGCCCCAGCATTTT. It codes for CASSLGIDAPQHF.

The chain joins TRBV5-4 to TRBJ2-1; 8 positions agree with TRBD2. CDR3 length equals 16 residues. The germline V gene has CDR1 SGHNT and CDR2 YYREEE (reference sequence). V shed 1 base, J shed 0 bases, and the junction held 3 bases outside the gene matches. CDR3 sequence reads: CASSLPAGGSYNEQFF. CDR3 nucleotides: TGTGCCAGCAGCTTGCCGGCGGGGGGCTCCTACAATGAGCAGTTCTTC. The full variable domain, completed using reference TRBV5-4 and TRBJ2-1, is ETGVTQSPTHLIKTRGQQVTLRCSSQSGHNTVSWYQQALGQGPQFIFQYYREEENGRGNFPPRFSGLQFPNYSSELNVNALELDDSALYLCASSLPAGGSYNEQFFGPGTRLTVL.

The chain joins TRBV12-3 or TRBV12-4 to TRBJ2-2, with TRBD1 matching over 9 bases. The V and J ends lost 3 bases and 11 bases, in that order; junction bases with no gene match: 4. The CDR3 covers 13 residues. The CDR3 DNA reads as TGTGCCAGCAGTTTCCGGGACAGGGTAGAGCTGTTTTTT. It specifies CASSFRDRVELFF.

This clone was seen a single time. The rearrangement uses TRBV5-1 and TRBJ1-4; D uncertain. V was trimmed by 5 bases and J by 7 bases, leaving 9 bases between them. Per the germline V gene, CDR1 is SGHRS and CDR2 is YFSETQ. The CDR3 contains 12 residues. The chain's CDR3 is CASRSWSEKLFF. The CDR3 DNA sequence: TGCGCCAGCAGGTCTTGGAGTGAAAAACTGTTTTTT.

This chain links TRBV24-1 with TRBJ1-5; no definite D call. The CDR3 has 15 residues. With 5 bases removed from V and 0 bases from J, the gap between germline ends came to 10 bases. Germline loops: CDR1 KGHDR, CDR2 SFDVKD. This CDR3 is CATSGPGGSNQPQHF. The CDR3, as DNA: TGTGCCACCAGTGGCCCAGGTGGTAGCAATCAGCCCCAGCATTTT.

The DNA of the CDR3 is TGTGCCAGCAGCTTAGCGATAGGACAGCTCTATAACAACTATGGCTACACCTTC. It translates to CASSLAIGQLYNNYGYTF. V usage is TRBV7-9 and J usage is TRBJ1-2; maybe TRBD1 (6 bases). The CDR3 runs 18 residues. Trimming removed 0 bases at V and 2 bases at J, with 19 bases between. The germline gives CDR1 SEHNR, CDR2 FQNEAQ (reference sequence). Together with reference TRBV7-9 and TRBJ1-2, the CDR3 gives the full variable domain: DTGVSQNPRHKITKRGQNVTFRCDPISEHNRLYWYRQTLGQGPEFLTYFQNEAQLEKSRLLSDRFSAERPKGSFSTLEIQRTEQGDSAMYLCASSLAIGQLYNNYGYTFGSGTRLTVV.

The V gene is TRBV4-3, the J gene TRBJ2-5, with TRBD2 as a possible D gene (6 bases). The CDR3 covers 16 residues. V lost 0 bases and J 5 bases, leaving 16 bases between the germline ends. Germline lookup yields CDR1 LGHNA and CDR2 YSLEER. The CDR3 here is CASSQDWGDPLETQYF. CDR3 bases: TGCGCCAGCAGCCAAGATTGGGGGGACCCCCTGGAGACCCAGTACTTC.

The chain joins TRBV7-8 to TRBJ2-1, with 8 nucleotides matching TRBD2. CDR3 length equals 15 residues. Germline V gene data show CDR1 as SGHVS and CDR2 as FQNEAQ. V lost 1 base to trimming and J lost 4 bases; unmatched junction nucleotides: 3. The CDR3 protein is CASSLGRGGYNEQFF. The CDR3 DNA reads TGTGCCAGCAGCTTAGGTCGGGGGGGATACAATGAGCAGTTCTTC.

This chain uses TRBV24-1 with TRBJ2-3, with 14 bases aligning to TRBD2. V shed 3 bases and J 6 bases; nucleotides not matched to a gene: 10. This CDR3 comprises 18 residues. CDR1 is KGHDR, CDR2 SFDVKD, per germline. Here the CDR3 DNA reads TGTGCCACCAGTGATCCCCCGGGACTAGCGGGAGTTCCGGATACGCAGTATTTT. Its protein is CATSDPPGLAGVPDTQYF.

This chain connects TRBV3-1 (or the pseudogene TRBV3-2) to TRBJ2-2; tentatively, D is TRBD1 (6 bases). With 1 base removed from V and 4 bases from J, the gap between germline ends came to 13 bases. The CDR3 runs to 16 residues. Germline lookup yields CDR1 LGHDT and CDR2 YNNKEL (reference sequence). The CDR3 region is CASSQAMSGVTGELFF. Here the CDR3 DNA reads TGTGCCAGCAGCCAAGCAATGTCAGGGGTCACCGGGGAGCTGTTTTTT.

This clone was detected only once. The CDR3 sequence is CASSGFGGEQYV. DNA for the CDR3: TGCGCCAGCAGCGGGTTTGGGGGCGAGCAGTACGTC. V and J are TRBV5-1 and TRBJ2-7; D is possibly TRBD1 or TRBD2 (5 bases each). The V gene's germline CDR1 is SGHRS and CDR2 YFSETQ. Trimming stripped 4 bases from V and 6 bases from J, with 11 bases between. CDR3 size: 12 residues.

The chain is built from TRBV23-1 and TRBJ2-5; 11 nucleotides agree with TRBD1. TRBV23-1 is known as an ORF, though its function is uncertain. V shed 7 bases and J 0 bases; nucleotides not matched to a gene: 16. This CDR3 region has 19 residues. CDR3 coding DNA: TGCGCCAGCAACACCCGGACAGGGGGCTCATCACCCGACCAAGAGACCCAGTACTTC. Its translation: CASNTRTGGSSPDQETQYF.

The rearrangement links TRBV30 to TRBJ1-5; 7 bases line up with TRBD1. The CDR3 totals 15 residues. V shed 3 bases and J 3 bases; nucleotides not matched to a gene: 8. CDR1 is GTSNPN and CDR2 is SVGIG in the germline V gene (reference sequence). The CDR3 nucleotides read TGTGCCTGGAGCAACCGGGACAGATACAATCAGCCCCAGCATTTT. This translates into CAWSNRDRYNQPQHF.

CDR3 nucleotides: TGCGCCAGCAGACTGACAGGACTAACAGAGACCCAGTACTTC. Protein: CASRLTGLTETQYF. The genes are TRBV5-1 and TRBJ2-5; either TRBD1 or TRBD2 may supply D (6 bases each). From germline, CDR1 is SGHRS and CDR2 YFSETQ. CDR3 size: 14 residues. V dropped 5 bases and J dropped 4 bases, with 15 bases sitting between them.

The rearrangement links TRBV7-9 to TRBJ1-2, with a tentative D call TRBD1 (6 bases). Germline V gene lookup returns CDR1 SEHNR and CDR2 FQNEAQ (reference sequence). Trimming removed 3 bases from V and 6 bases from J, with 17 bases in between. This CDR3 has 15 amino acids. The CDR3 region is CASSLGTIKIDGYTF. The DNA of the CDR3 is TGTGCCAGCAGCTTGGGGACAATTAAGATCGATGGCTACACCTTC.

The V and J genes are TRBV5-6 and TRBJ2-3; 8 bases are a match to TRBD1. Germline V lookup: CDR1 SGHDT, CDR2 YYEEEE. The trim removed 0 bases at V and 0 bases at J, leaving 9 bases unmatched. The CDR3 runs to 18 residues. The CDR3 sequence is CASSLAGGTRDSTDTQYF. The CDR3 DNA reads as TGTGCCAGCAGCTTGGCAGGGGGCACTAGAGATAGCACAGATACGCAGTATTTT.